This T cell receptor (beta chain) was captured by sequencing in a study of cytomegalovirus exposure and HLA in healthy donors. Study-wide results and limits: Most TCR beta V segments were productive about 87% or about 30% of the time in an earlier analysis. One variant, a missense change in DCLRE1C, was linked in a later analysis to TCR beta V- and J-gene trimming. Some segments of the V type, notably TRBV6-2 and TRBV6-3, were excluded as indistinguishable.

PCR primers comprised 60 Vbeta and 13 Jbeta primers. Sequenced by immunoSEQ multiplex PCR; TCRdb stores in-frame clones only, minus some. Counted here are 150,000 or so clones, around three quarters occurring once; the ten biggest clones make up under 4.5%. CDR1 MNHNY and CDR2 SVGAGI come from the germline V gene (reference sequence). V trimming: 4 bases; J trimming: 4 bases; junction bases outside the gene matches: 8. This CDR3 is 16 amino acids long. Note on this clone: Its antigen is currently unknown.

Healthy people donating bone marrow made up the donors. The V gene is TRBV6-6, the J gene TRBJ2-2, with 8 bases identical to TRBD1. This sequence originates from a woman between 40 and 50 years old in good health and CMV-seronegative. Sequenced input: PBMCs. This chain's CDR3 is CASSLQGVQLTGELFF. CDR3 DNA sequence: TGTGCCAGCAGTTTACAGGGGGTCCAGCTCACCGGGGAGCTGTTTTTT.